These 8 T cell receptor beta chains share one sample of origin, sequenced in a study of cytomegalovirus exposure and HLA in healthy donors. Libraries were prepared by immunoSEQ multiplex PCR; TCRdb keeps only in-frame clonotypes and omits some of them. The table has 150,000 to 200,000 clones, roughly 86% seen once. Sequenced: PBMCs. The receptors originated from a woman aged 18-35 years in good health and CMV-seropositive.

The chain couples TRBV11-2 to TRBJ2-3; 7 bases match TRBD1. Germline trimming cut 6 bases from V and 2 bases from J; bases unmatched to any gene: 14. Per the germline V gene, CDR1 is SGHAT and CDR2 is FQNNGV. The CDR3 length is 17 residues. The CDR3 bases are TGTGCCAGCAGTTCCCCCCGGGACAGCGTCCCCACAGATACGCAGTATTTT. Translation: CASSSPRDSVPTDTQYF.

This clone has just one count. The chain couples TRBV6-5 to TRBJ1-1, with D perhaps TRBD1 (6 bases). From germline, CDR1 is MNHEY and CDR2 SVGAGI. The germline V and J ends were trimmed by 2 bases and 6 bases, with 13 bases remaining between them. This CDR3 spans 14 amino acids. CDR3 DNA sequence: TGTGCCAGCAGTTACGGGCAGGGGCTCGCTGAAGCTTTCTTT. Translated: CASSYGQGLAEAFF.

This chain links TRBV6-6 with TRBJ1-3; 7 positions match TRBD1. Germline V CDR1 and CDR2: MNHNY, SVGAGI (reference sequence). The trim removed 6 bases at V and 4 bases at J, leaving 9 bases unmatched. The CDR3 has 15 amino acids. CDR3: CASRTTGVSGNTIYF. The CDR3 DNA reads TGTGCCAGCAGGACAACAGGGGTATCGGGAAACACCATATATTTT.

The chain links TRBV5-1 to TRBJ2-4, with D perhaps TRBD2 (6 bases). V was pared by 4 bases and J by 7 bases, with 15 bases between. The CDR3 covers 14 residues. CDR1 and CDR2 from the germline V gene are SGHRS and YFSETQ. CDR3 in DNA: TGCGCCAGCAGCCTACCGACTAGACCTAACATTCAGTACTTC. Translating gives CASSLPTRPNIQYF.

The chain uses TRBV7-9 and TRBJ1-3; a possible D gene is TRBD1 (5 bases). Germline loops: CDR1 SEHNR, CDR2 FQNEAQ (reference sequence). V lost 5 bases and J 6 bases, leaving 17 bases between the germline ends. CDR3 length equals 15 residues. This CDR3 reads CASSPDWGLLNTIYF. CDR3 nucleotide sequence: TGTGCCAGCAGCCCGGATTGGGGACTCTTAAACACCATATATTTT.

This clone showed up just a few times. The rearrangement links TRBV4-1 to TRBJ1-5; weak D call: TRBD1 (5 bases). V lost 1 base to trimming and J lost 4 bases, with 8 bases between them. The CDR3 contains 14 residues. The V gene's germline CDR1 is MGHRA and CDR2 YSYEKL. CDR3 region: CASSQVGENQPQHF. In nucleotides, the CDR3 is TGCGCCAGCAGCCAAGTAGGGGAAAATCAGCCCCAGCATTTT.

The chain couples TRBV7-6 to TRBJ1-3; D gene uncertain. The CDR3 has 15 amino acids. Germline V gene sequence: CDR1 SGHVS, CDR2 FNYEAQ. V gave up 5 bases and J gave up 0 bases, with 11 bases separating them. In nucleotides, the CDR3 is TGTGCCAGCAGCGTGGAGCCCTTCTCTGGAAACACCATATATTTT. This sequence encodes CASSVEPFSGNTIYF.

The V and J genes are TRBV27 and TRBJ2-1; 8 positions agree with TRBD2. The CDR3 contains 16 residues. Germline CDR1 and CDR2: MNHEY and SMNVEV (reference sequence). Trimming at V came to 0 bases and at J to 7 bases, leaving 8 bases not matched to a gene. CDR3 in amino acids: CASSLSAGTRENEQFF. CDR3 sequence (DNA): TGTGCCAGCAGTTTATCGGCAGGGACTAGGGAGAATGAGCAGTTCTTC.